Listed below are T cell receptor beta chains from one sample, sequenced in a study of cytomegalovirus exposure and HLA in healthy donors. The repertoire was sequenced with immunoSEQ multiplex PCR; TCRdb's copy has only in-frame clones and lacks some. The profile shows about 150,000 clones, 80% of them singletons. The sequenced sample was PBMCs. The receptors were gathered from a man aged 25-40 years in good health and CMV-seropositive. Each CDR3 is given with its conserved first and last residue. The D gene is left open where the match is weak. Expanded clones get a size class; other rows say once, few or many, or leave the size out.

TRBV7-9	TRBJ2-2	.	.	TGTGCCAGCAGCTCGTTACAGGGAAACCACCTGCTGTTTTTT	CASSSLQGNHLLFF
TRBV7-2	TRBJ2-1	.	.	TGTGCCAGCAGCTTAGCACGGGGTGCCTACAATGAGCAGTTCTTC	CASSLARGAYNEQFF
TRBV5-6	TRBJ1-1	.	TRBD1	TGTGCCAGCAGTGACCCACGGGACAGGGGGATGACTGAAGCTTTCTTT	CASSDPRDRGMTEAFF
TRBV2	TRBJ2-3	.	.	TGTGCCAGCAGTGAAGACGACGGCAGGGTCTTGAGGACAGATACGCAGTATTTT	CASSEDDGRVLRTDTQYF
TRBV19	TRBJ2-4	.	.	TGTGCCAGTAGTATAGATCGTCAAAACATTCAGTACTTC	CASSIDRQNIQYF
TRBV6-6	TRBJ1-1	.	.	TGTGCCATCCAGACGGGAATGAACACTGAAGCTTTCTTT	CAIQTGMNTEAFF
TRBV5-5	TRBJ2-5	.	TRBD1	TGTGCCAGCAGCGAACAGGGGGAAGAGACCCAGTACTTC	CASSEQGEETQYF
TRBV6-4	TRBJ1-5	.	.	TGTGCCAGCAGTGATGGGGAGAATCAGCCCCAGCATTTT	CASSDGENQPQHF
TRBV5-4	TRBJ2-3	.	TRBD2	TGTGCCAGCAGCACCTGGACTAGCGGGGTCACAGATACGCAGTATTTT	CASSTWTSGVTDTQYF
TRBV5-4	TRBJ2-7	.	.	TGTGCCAGCAGCTATAATAGTCCGCCATTTTTGGACGAGCAGTACTTC	CASSYNSPPFLDEQYF
TRBV19	TRBJ1-1	.	TRBD1	TGTGCCAGTAGTATAACCCCACAGGGGGACACTGAAGCCTTCTTT	CASSITPQGDTEAFF
TRBV30	TRBJ2-1	.	TRBD2	TGTGCCTGGACCAGCGGGGGACTAGGGCTCTTC	CAWTSGGLGLF
TRBV5-1	TRBJ2-1	.	TRBD1	TGCGCCAGCAGCTGGACAGGGGGCTTCGACAATGAGCAGTTCTTC	CASSWTGGFDNEQFF
TRBV6-5	TRBJ1-3	few	TRBD1	TGTGCCAGCAAGTCGACAGGGGGAAACACCATATATTTT	CASKSTGGNTIYF
TRBV11-3	TRBJ1-6	.	.	TGTGCCAGCAGCTCTTACCAGTCACCCCTCCACTTT	CASSSYQSPLHF
TRBV29-1	TRBJ2-3	.	TRBD1	TGCAGCGTCGCAGGACAGGGTAGAACAGATACGCAGTATTTT	CSVAGQGRTDTQYF
TRBV18	TRBJ2-4	.	.	TGTGCCAGCTCACCACCTAGAGGGCCAGCCAAAAACATTCAGTACTTC	CASSPPRGPAKNIQYF
TRBV4-1	TRBJ1-6	.	.	TGCGCCAGCAGCCAAGTCGGTAATTCACCCCTCCACTTT	CASSQVGNSPLHF
TRBV6-5	TRBJ1-5	.	.	TGTGCCAGCAGTCCCCGACTAAGCAATCAGCCCCAGCATTTT	CASSPRLSNQPQHF
TRBV5-1	TRBJ2-5	.	.	TGCGCCAGCAGCTTGGGGCGTAGCGAGCAAGAGACCCAGTACTTC	CASSLGRSEQETQYF